A selection of T cell receptor beta chains follows, all from one sample in a study of T cells in Graves' hyperthyroidism and ophthalmopathy. TCRdb reprocessed the multiplex PCR reads via MiXCR and lists one record per CDR3 protein. The sample gives about 200,000 distinct CDR3 sequences, less than 20% of which show up once; roughly 55% is in the top ten. Sequencing used blood. Receptor source: a woman aged 45-65 years with Graves' hyperthyroidism. The CDR3 runs from the conserved cysteine through the conserved F or W. A D gene is named only where the DNA matches it firmly. Expanded clones get a size class; other rows say once, few or many, or leave the size out.

v_call,d_call,j_call,clone_size,cdr3_aa,cdr3_nt
TRBV10-3,-,TRBJ2-2,-,CAIRENTGELFF,TGTGCCATCAGAGAGAACACCGGGGAGCTGTTTTTT
TRBV5-5,TRBD2,TRBJ2-7,-,CASSLGLAARYEQYF,TGTGCCAGCAGCTTGGGCCTAGCGGCGAGATACGAGCAGTACTTC
TRBV29-1,TRBD1,TRBJ1-1,-,CSVPGQWSTEAFF,TGCAGCGTCCCGGGACAGTGGAGCACTGAAGCTTTCTTT
TRBV6-1,TRBD1,TRBJ1-5,-,CASTWTGDNQPQHF,TGTGCCAGCACCTGGACAGGAGACAATCAGCCCCAGCATTTT
TRBV27,TRBD2,TRBJ2-1,-,CASSLNRLAGAYPFF,TGTGCCAGCAGCCTAAATAGACTAGCGGGAGCCTATCCCTTCTTC
TRBV9,TRBD1,TRBJ1-3,-,CASSATGGSGNTIYF,TGTGCCAGCAGCGCAACAGGGGGCTCTGGAAACACCATATATTTT
TRBV27,TRBD2,TRBJ2-7,-,CASSSREVGPYEQYF,TGTGCCAGCAGTTCACGGGAGGTCGGACCTTACGAGCAGTACTTC
TRBV3-1,-,TRBJ2-5,-,CASSQDLVRKETQYF,TGTGCCAGCAGCCAAGATTTGGTCAGAAAAGAGACCCAGTACTTC
TRBV5-6,TRBD1,TRBJ2-1,many,CASSPSARDRNINEQFF,TGTGCCAGCAGCCCGTCCGCCCGGGACAGGAACATCAATGAGCAGTTCTTC
TRBV7-9,-,TRBJ1-1,many,CASSLNEVRGTEAFF,TGTGCCAGCAGCTTAAACGAGGTCCGGGGCACTGAAGCTTTCTTT
TRBV10-3,-,TRBJ1-1,many,CAISGDWGGNTEAFF,TGTGCCATCAGTGGAGATTGGGGGGGGAACACTGAAGCTTTCTTT
TRBV10-3,TRBD2,TRBJ2-1,many,CAISVSSGRNEQFF,TGTGCCATCAGTGTTTCTAGCGGGAGGAATGAGCAGTTCTTC
TRBV3-1,-,TRBJ1-1,many,CASSQDRTEAFF,TGTGCCAGCAGCCAAGATAGGACTGAAGCTTTCTTT
TRBV13,-,TRBJ1-1,-,CASSLGQKAFF,TGTGCCAGCAGCTTAGGGCAGAAAGCTTTCTTT
TRBV6-2/TRBV6-3,-,TRBJ2-7,-,CASTQYEQYF,TGTGCCAGCACTCAGTACGAGCAGTACTTC
TRBV20-1,-,TRBJ2-5,many,CSAEHQVADGTQYF,TGCAGTGCTGAACACCAGGTTGCCGATGGGACCCAGTACTTC
TRBV18,-,TRBJ2-5,-,CASSRSGLQETQYF,TGTGCCAGCTCTCGATCAGGCCTGCAAGAGACCCAGTACTTC
TRBV20-1,-,TRBJ2-1,many,CSAPDPDSHLYNEQFF,TGCAGTGCTCCTGACCCAGACAGCCACCTCTACAATGAGCAGTTCTTC
TRBV4-1,-,TRBJ2-5,few,CASSRVVQGAQETQYF,TGCGCCAGCAGCCGTGTTGTGCAGGGTGCCCAAGAGACCCAGTACTTC
TRBV5-1,-,TRBJ2-1,-,CASSFELSSYNEQFF,TGCGCCAGCAGCTTTGAGTTGAGCTCCTACAATGAGCAGTTCTTC
TRBV5-1,TRBD1,TRBJ1-2,many,CASSETGANYGYTF,TGCGCCAGCAGCGAGACAGGGGCGAACTATGGCTACACCTTC
TRBV6-1,TRBD2,TRBJ2-7,many,CASPWASGSYEQYF,TGTGCCAGCCCATGGGCTAGCGGCTCCTACGAGCAGTACTTC
TRBV2,-,TRBJ1-1,many,CASSEQENTEAFF,TGTGCCAGCAGTGAACAGGAGAACACTGAAGCTTTCTTT
TRBV27,-,TRBJ2-2,once,CVSTRGLANTGELFF,TGTGTCAGCACCCGGGGGCTAGCAAACACCGGGGAGCTGTTTTTT
TRBV12-3/TRBV12-4,TRBD2,TRBJ2-2,-,CASSFGTSGKIGELFF,TGTGCCAGCAGTTTTGGGACTAGCGGGAAGATCGGGGAGCTGTTTTTT
TRBV6-1,TRBD2,TRBJ2-1,many,CASSDLRLALGNYNEQFF,TGTGCCAGCAGTGATCTTCGACTAGCGCTAGGAAATTACAATGAGCAGTTCTTC
TRBV28,-,TRBJ2-7,many,CASRPQGGDSYEQYF,TGTGCCAGCAGACCTCAGGGAGGAGATTCCTACGAGCAGTACTTC
TRBV6-5,-,TRBJ1-5,-,CASSYSGEGAQPQHF,TGTGCCAGCAGTTACTCAGGTGAAGGGGCTCAGCCCCAGCATTTT
TRBV7-9,-,TRBJ1-2,-,CASSPSGVETYGYTF,TGTGCCAGCAGCCCGAGCGGGGTAGAGACTTATGGCTACACCTTC
TRBV7-9,-,TRBJ1-1,-,CASSIEQGAEAFF,TGTGCCAGCAGCATAGAGCAAGGGGCTGAAGCTTTCTTT
TRBV30,TRBD2,TRBJ2-5,-,CAWRATSGSGETQYF,TGTGCCTGGAGAGCGACTAGCGGGAGTGGTGAGACCCAGTACTTC
TRBV20-1,-,TRBJ2-5,many,CSARAGETQYF,TGCAGTGCTAGAGCGGGGGAGACCCAGTACTTC
TRBV5-1,-,TRBJ2-3,many,CASSLARDYDTQYF,TGCGCCAGCAGCTTGGCCAGGGATTACGATACGCAGTATTTT
TRBV4-1,-,TRBJ2-5,few,CASSQGRGGHQETQYF,TGCGCCAGCAGCCAAGGGCGGGGCGGCCACCAAGAGACCCAGTACTTC
TRBV20-1,TRBD1,TRBJ1-1,few,CSARRQGAGTEAFF,TGCAGTGCTAGACGACAGGGGGCGGGCACTGAAGCTTTCTTT
TRBV27,TRBD1,TRBJ2-7,few,CASRPGQGTHEQYF,TGTGCCAGCAGACCGGGACAGGGGACTCACGAGCAGTACTTC
TRBV30,-,TRBJ2-2,many,CAWSEHTGELFF,TGTGCCTGGAGCGAGCACACCGGGGAGCTGTTTTTT
TRBV9,-,TRBJ1-4,-,CASSPKPATNEKLFF,TGTGCCAGCAGCCCAAAGCCGGCAACTAATGAAAAACTGTTTTTT
TRBV5-4,-,TRBJ2-7,once,CASSLTPSQGYEQYF,TGTGCCAGCAGCTTAACACCTTCTCAAGGCTACGAGCAGTACTTC
TRBV29-1,-,TRBJ2-1,many,CSVVEGYNEQFF,TGCAGCGTTGTAGAGGGATACAATGAGCAGTTCTTC
TRBV7-2,-,TRBJ1-6,-,CASSVVQRSPLHF,TGTGCCAGCAGCGTAGTGCAAAGGTCACCCCTCCACTTT
TRBV7-6,TRBD2,TRBJ2-1,-,CASSPWTSGRSPYNEQFF,TGTGCCAGCAGCCCCTGGACTAGCGGGAGGAGTCCCTACAATGAGCAGTTCTTC
TRBV7-2,TRBD2,TRBJ2-7,many,CASSLYGLADSYEQYF,TGTGCCAGCAGCTTATATGGACTAGCGGACTCCTACGAGCAGTACTTC
TRBV2,TRBD2,TRBJ2-2,-,CASSDRGGLFGELFF,TGTGCCAGCAGTGATCGGGGGGGTTTGTTCGGGGAGCTGTTTTTT
TRBV7-9,-,TRBJ1-2,few,CASSLGTGGYTF,TGTGCCAGCAGCTTAGGAACGGGGGGCTACACCTTC
TRBV11-2,-,TRBJ1-1,-,CASRHGGQDTEAFF,TGTGCCAGCCGGCATGGGGGGCAGGACACTGAAGCTTTCTTT
TRBV12-3/TRBV12-4,TRBD1,TRBJ1-2,many,CASSLAGQGIYGYTF,TGTGCCAGCAGTTTAGCGGGACAGGGTATCTATGGCTACACCTTC
TRBV4-2,TRBD2,TRBJ2-3,-,CASSQDLLAGSTDTQYF,TGTGCCAGCAGCCAAGACCTACTAGCGGGAAGCACAGATACGCAGTATTTT
TRBV7-3,-,TRBJ2-5,many,CASSTSGYQETQYF,TGTGCCAGCAGCACCTCGGGTTATCAAGAGACCCAGTACTTC
TRBV4-2,TRBD2,TRBJ2-1,-,CASSQVEPGGFNEQFF,TGTGCCAGCAGCCAAGTCGAACCGGGGGGGTTTAATGAGCAGTTCTTC
TRBV19,TRBD1,TRBJ1-5,-,CASIRQGGSNQPQHF,TGTGCCAGTATCAGACAGGGCGGTAGCAATCAGCCCCAGCATTTT